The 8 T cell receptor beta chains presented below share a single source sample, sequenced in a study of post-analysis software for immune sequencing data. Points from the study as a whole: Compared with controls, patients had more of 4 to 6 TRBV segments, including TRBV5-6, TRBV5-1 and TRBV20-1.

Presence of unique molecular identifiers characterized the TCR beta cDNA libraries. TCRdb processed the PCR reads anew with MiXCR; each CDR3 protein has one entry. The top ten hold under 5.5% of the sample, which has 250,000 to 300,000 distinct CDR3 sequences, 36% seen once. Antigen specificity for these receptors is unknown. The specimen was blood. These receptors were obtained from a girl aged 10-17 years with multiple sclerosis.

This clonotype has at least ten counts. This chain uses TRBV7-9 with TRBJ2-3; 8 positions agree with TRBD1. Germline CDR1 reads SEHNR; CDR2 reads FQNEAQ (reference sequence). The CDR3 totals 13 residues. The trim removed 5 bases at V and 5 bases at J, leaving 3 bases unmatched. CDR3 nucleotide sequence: TGTGCCAGCAGCACAGGGGGGTTAGATACGCAGTATTTT. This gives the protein CASSTGGLDTQYF.

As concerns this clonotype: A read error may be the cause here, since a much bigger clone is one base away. Here the CDR3 DNA reads TGTGCCAGCAGGTCCAGGGTATACTACGATCAGTACTTC. Its protein is CASRSRVYYDQYF. The genes are TRBV12-3 or TRBV12-4 and TRBJ2-5; possibly TRBD1 for D (5 bases). V lost 6 bases and J lost 11, with 19 bases in between. This CDR3 is built from 13 residues.

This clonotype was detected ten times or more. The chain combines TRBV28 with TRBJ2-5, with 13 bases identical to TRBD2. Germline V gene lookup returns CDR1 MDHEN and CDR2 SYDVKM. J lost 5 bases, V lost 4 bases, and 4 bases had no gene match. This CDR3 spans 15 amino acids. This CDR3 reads CASSWTSGGRETQYF. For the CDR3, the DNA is TGTGCCAGCAGTTGGACTAGCGGGGGTCGGGAGACCCAGTACTTC. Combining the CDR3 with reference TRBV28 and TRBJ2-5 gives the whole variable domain DVKVTQSSRYLVKRTGEKVFLECVQDMDHENMFWYRQDPGLGLRLIYFSYDVKMKEKGDIPEGYSVSREKKERFSLILESASTNQTSMYLCASSWTSGGRETQYFGPGTRLLVL.

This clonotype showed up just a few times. The CDR3 loop reads CASSEASRTGNYGYTF. The CDR3 DNA reads as TGTGCCAGCAGTGAAGCTTCGAGGACAGGGAACTATGGCTACACCTTC. V gene TRBV6-1 combines with J gene TRBJ1-2, with 8 bases fitting TRBD1. This CDR3 region has 16 residues. V shed 0 bases, J shed 2 bases, and the junction held 5 bases outside the gene matches. Germline V gene data show CDR1 as MNHNS and CDR2 as SASEGT.

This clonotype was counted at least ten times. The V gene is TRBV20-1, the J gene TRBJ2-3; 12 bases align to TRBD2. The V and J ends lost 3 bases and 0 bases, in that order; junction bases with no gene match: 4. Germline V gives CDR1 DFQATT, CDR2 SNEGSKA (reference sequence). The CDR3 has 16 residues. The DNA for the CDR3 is TGCAGTGCTAGCCTAGCGGGGGGGATTAGCACAGATACGCAGTATTTT. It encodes CSASLAGGISTDTQYF.

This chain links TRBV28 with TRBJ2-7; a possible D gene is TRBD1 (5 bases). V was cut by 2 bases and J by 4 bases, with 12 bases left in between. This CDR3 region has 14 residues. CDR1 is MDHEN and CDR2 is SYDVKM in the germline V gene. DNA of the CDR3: TGTGCCAGCAGTTTAACAGGAACCTTATACGAGCAGTACTTC. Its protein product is CASSLTGTLYEQYF.

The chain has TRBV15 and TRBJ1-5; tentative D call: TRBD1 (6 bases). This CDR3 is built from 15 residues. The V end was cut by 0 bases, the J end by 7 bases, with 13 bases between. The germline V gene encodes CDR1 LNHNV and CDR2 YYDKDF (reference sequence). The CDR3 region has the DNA TGTGCCACCAGCAGAGATCCGGGGGCTGGCCAGCCCCAGCATTTT. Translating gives CATSRDPGAGQPQHF.

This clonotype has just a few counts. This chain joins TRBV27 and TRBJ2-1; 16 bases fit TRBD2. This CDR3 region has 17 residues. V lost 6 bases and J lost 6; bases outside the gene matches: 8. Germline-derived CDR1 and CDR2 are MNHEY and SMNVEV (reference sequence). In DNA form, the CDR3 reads TGTGCCAGCAGACTTTCCGGGACTAGCGGGGGGGCCAATGAGCAGTTCTTC. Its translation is CASRLSGTSGGANEQFF.